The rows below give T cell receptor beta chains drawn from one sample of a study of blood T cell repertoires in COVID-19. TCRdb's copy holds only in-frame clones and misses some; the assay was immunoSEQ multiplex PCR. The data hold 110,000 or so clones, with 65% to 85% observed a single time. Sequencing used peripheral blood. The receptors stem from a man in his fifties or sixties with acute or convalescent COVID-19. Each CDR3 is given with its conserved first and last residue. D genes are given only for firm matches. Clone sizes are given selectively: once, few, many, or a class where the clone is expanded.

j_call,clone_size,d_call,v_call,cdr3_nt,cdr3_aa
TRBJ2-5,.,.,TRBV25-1,TGTGCCAGCAGTGAACGAACAGGGAGAGAGACCCAGTACTTC,CASSERTGRETQYF
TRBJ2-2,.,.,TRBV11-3,TGTGCCAGCAGCTTAGCAGGGACAGAGCTGTTTTTT,CASSLAGTELFF
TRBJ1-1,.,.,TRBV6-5,TGTGCCAGCAGTACCCGGGACAAGAACACTGAAGCTTTCTTT,CASSTRDKNTEAFF
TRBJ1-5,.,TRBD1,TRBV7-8,TGTGCCAGCAGCCCGAGGACAGGTTCTACTCAGCCCCAGCATTTT,CASSPRTGSTQPQHF
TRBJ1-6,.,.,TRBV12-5,TGTGCTAGTGGTTTAGGACAGAATTCACCCCTCCACTTT,CASGLGQNSPLHF
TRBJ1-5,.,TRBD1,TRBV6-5,TGTGCCAGCAGACAGGGGGCGGAGGGCAATCAGCCCCAGCATTTT,CASRQGAEGNQPQHF
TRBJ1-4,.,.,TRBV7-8,TGTGCCAGCAGCTCCTATGGACAGTCTCCTAATGAAAAACTGTTTTTT,CASSSYGQSPNEKLFF
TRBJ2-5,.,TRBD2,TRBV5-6,TGTGCCAGCAGCTTGAGGGCAGGCGGGGGAGAGACCCAGTACTTC,CASSLRAGGGETQYF
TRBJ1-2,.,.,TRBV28,TGTGCCAGCAGCTCCGGACAGCCCTATGGCTACACCTTC,CASSSGQPYGYTF
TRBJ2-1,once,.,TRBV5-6,TGTGCCAGCAGCCGGGATGGCGGATCCTACAATGAGCAGTTCTTC,CASSRDGGSYNEQFF
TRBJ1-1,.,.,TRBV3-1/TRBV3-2,TGTGCCAGCAGCCAAGATGGGGAGGGAGGGAGCAAAACTGAAGCTTTCTTT,CASSQDGEGGSKTEAFF
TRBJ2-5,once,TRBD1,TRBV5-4,TGTGCCAGCAGCCTATCCGGGACAGAAGAGACCCAGTACTTC,CASSLSGTEETQYF
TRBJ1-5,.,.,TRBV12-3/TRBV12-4,TGTGCCAGCAGTTCTCAGGGGAGTCAGCCCCAGCATTTT,CASSSQGSQPQHF
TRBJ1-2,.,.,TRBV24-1,TGTGCCACCAGTGATGCAGGGGCCTATGGCTACACCTTC,CATSDAGAYGYTF
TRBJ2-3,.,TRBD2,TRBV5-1,TGCGCCAGCAGCTTGGACTCCGGGGGGATTACAGATACGCAGTATTTT,CASSLDSGGITDTQYF
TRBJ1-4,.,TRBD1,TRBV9,TGTGCCAGCAGCGTAATGGGGACAGCTAATGAAAAACTGTTTTTT,CASSVMGTANEKLFF
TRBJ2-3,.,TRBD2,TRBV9,TGTGCCAGCAGCTCCCCGACTAGCGGGGGGGCCAGTACAGATACGCAGTATTTT,CASSSPTSGGASTDTQYF
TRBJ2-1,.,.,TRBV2,TGTGCCAGCAGTGAAATGCGGAGTGAGCAGTTCTTC,CASSEMRSEQFF
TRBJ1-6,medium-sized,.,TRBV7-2,TGTGCCAGCAGCTTAAAGACAGCGAGCTCCTATAATTCACCCCTCCACTTT,CASSLKTASSYNSPLHF
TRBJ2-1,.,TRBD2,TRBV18,TGTGCCAGCTCACCACCAGCTAGCGGGGTCGGCTTCAATGAGCAGTTCTTC,CASSPPASGVGFNEQFF
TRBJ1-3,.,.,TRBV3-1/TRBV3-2,TGTGCCAGCAGCCAAGCGGGGGCTGGAAACACCATATATTTT,CASSQAGAGNTIYF
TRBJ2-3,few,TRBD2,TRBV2,TGTGCCAGCCGGACTAGCGGCACAGATACGCAGTATTTT,CASRTSGTDTQYF
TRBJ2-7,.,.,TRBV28,TGTGCCAGCGGGACTTCCTACGAGCAGTACTTC,CASGTSYEQYF
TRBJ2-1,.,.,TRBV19,TGTGCCAGTAGTGCGCCGCTAGGGGCTCTGAGCTCCTACAATGAGCAGTTCTTC,CASSAPLGALSSYNEQFF
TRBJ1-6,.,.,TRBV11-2,TGTGCCAGCAGCCCAAAGGACGCGGGGCTGGGCTCACCCCTCCACTTT,CASSPKDAGLGSPLHF
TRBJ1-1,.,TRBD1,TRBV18,TGTGCCAGCTCACAGGGGACAGACTTAGCTGAAGCTTTCTTT,CASSQGTDLAEAFF
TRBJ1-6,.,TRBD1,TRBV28,TGTGCCAGCAGGACCCGACAGGGAACAACTGGTAATTCACCCCTCCACTTT,CASRTRQGTTGNSPLHF
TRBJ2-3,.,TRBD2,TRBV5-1,TGCGCCAGCAGCCTAACGGGGGGACCAGGAAACACAGATACGCAGTATTTT,CASSLTGGPGNTDTQYF
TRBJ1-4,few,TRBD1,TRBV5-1,TGCGCCAGCAGCCCTAATGCAGGGGGAGCGGAAAAACTGTTTTTT,CASSPNAGGAEKLFF
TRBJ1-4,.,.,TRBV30,TGTGCCTGGAGTCAACAGGGTGTAGGAGAAAAACTGTTTTTT,CAWSQQGVGEKLFF
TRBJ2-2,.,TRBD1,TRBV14,TGTGCCAGCAGCCAAATGAGGACAGGGTATTCCGGGGAGCTGTTTTTT,CASSQMRTGYSGELFF
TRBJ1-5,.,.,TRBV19,TGTGCCAGTAGTCCAGGCGGGGGTAGCAATCAGCCCCAGCATTTT,CASSPGGGSNQPQHF
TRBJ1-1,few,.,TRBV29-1,TGCAGCGCTTATCCCGGGATGAACACTGAAGCTTTCTTT,CSAYPGMNTEAFF
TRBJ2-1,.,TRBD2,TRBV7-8,TGTGCCAGCAGCTTACGACTAGCGGGGTCCTACAATGAGCAGTTCTTC,CASSLRLAGSYNEQFF
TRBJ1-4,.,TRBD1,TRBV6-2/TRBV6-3,TGTGCCAGCAGCCGGGCAGGGGGCGGCGAAAAACTGTTTTTT,CASSRAGGGEKLFF
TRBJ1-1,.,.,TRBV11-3,TGTGCCAGCAGCCAGGGGATGGAAGACACTGAAGCTTTCTTT,CASSQGMEDTEAFF
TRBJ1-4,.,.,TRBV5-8,TGTGCCAGCAGCTTCCCACGGACAGTTGTAAAACTGTTTTTT,CASSFPRTVVKLFF
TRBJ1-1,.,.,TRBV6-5,TGTGCCAGCAGTTACAACGGCAGGGCCACTGAAGCTTTCTTT,CASSYNGRATEAFF
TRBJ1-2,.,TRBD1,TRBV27,TGTGCCAGCAGTTTATCAGCAGGGGGGATCTATGGCTACACCTTC,CASSLSAGGIYGYTF
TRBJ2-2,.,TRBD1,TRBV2,TGTGCCAGCACCGGGACAGGTCACCTAAACACCGGGGAGCTGTTTTTT,CASTGTGHLNTGELFF
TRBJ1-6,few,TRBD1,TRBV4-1,TGCGCCAGCAGCCAAGTTTGGGGACAGGGAGGTTCACCCCTCCACTTT,CASSQVWGQGGSPLHF
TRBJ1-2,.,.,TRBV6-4,TGTGCCAGCAGACCCGGACAGACTAACTATAGCTACACCTTC,CASRPGQTNYSYTF
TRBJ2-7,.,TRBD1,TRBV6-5,TGTGCCAGCAGTTACTCCGGACAGGGTTACGAGCAGTACTTC,CASSYSGQGYEQYF
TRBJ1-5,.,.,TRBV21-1,TGTGCCAGCAGCAAAGCCGGGGGGCGCAATCAGCCCCAGCATTTT,CASSKAGGRNQPQHF
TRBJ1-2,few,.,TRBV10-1,TGCGCCAGCAGTGAGAGCATGGCCCTCAGGAACTATGGCTACACCTTC,CASSESMALRNYGYTF
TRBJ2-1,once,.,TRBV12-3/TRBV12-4,TGTGCCAGCAGTTCCTCCCCAGTTCCGCAGTTCTTC,CASSSSPVPQFF
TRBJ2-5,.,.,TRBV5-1,TGCGCCAGCAGCTTCCGAGGCTCGGAGACCCAGTACTTC,CASSFRGSETQYF
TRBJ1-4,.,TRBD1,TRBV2,TGTGCCAGCAGGAGCCGGGACAGGGGGAGTGAAAAACTGTTTTTT,CASRSRDRGSEKLFF
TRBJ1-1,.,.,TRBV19,TGTGCCAGTACAGGGAGGGGGGTGATGAACACTGAAGCTTTCTTT,CASTGRGVMNTEAFF
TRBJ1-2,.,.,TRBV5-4,TGTGCCAGCAGCTTGGAAAGGGGGAGGGGTGGCTACACCTTC,CASSLERGRGGYTF
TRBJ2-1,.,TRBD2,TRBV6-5,TGTGCCAGCAGTTATCAACCGAGTCTAGCGGGCAATGAGCAGTTCTTC,CASSYQPSLAGNEQFF
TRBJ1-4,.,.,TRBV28,TGTGCCAGCAGTTTAATACAGGGTGCGCATGAAAAACTGTTTTTT,CASSLIQGAHEKLFF
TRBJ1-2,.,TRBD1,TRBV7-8,TGTGCCAGCAGCACCCGGGGACAGGCAACTTATGGCTACACCTTC,CASSTRGQATYGYTF
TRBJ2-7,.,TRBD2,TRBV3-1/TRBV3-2,TGTGCCAGCAGGTTTAGCGGGGACCCCTACGAGCAGTACTTC,CASRFSGDPYEQYF
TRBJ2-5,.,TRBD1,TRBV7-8,TGTGCCAGCAGCCCGTCGGACAGGGGGGTAGAAGAGACCCAGTACTTC,CASSPSDRGVEETQYF
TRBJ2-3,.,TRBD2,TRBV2,TGTGCCAGCAGTGAATCCCTAGCGGGGGATACGCAGTATTTT,CASSESLAGDTQYF
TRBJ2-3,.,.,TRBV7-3,TGTGCCAGCAGCTCGAGAGCGACCACAGATACGCAGTATTTT,CASSSRATTDTQYF
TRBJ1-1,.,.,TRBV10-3,TGTGCCATCAGACAGGGTCTGAACACTGAAGCTTTCTTT,CAIRQGLNTEAFF